This T cell receptor beta chain was observed in a study of blood T cell repertoires in COVID-19. On the study more broadly: Sites across the United States, Italy and Spain contributed samples from acute and convalescent COVID-19. T cells, B-cell-depleted T cells, or PBMCs supplied cDNA or gDNA.

This CDR3 region has 14 residues. Trimming left V 3 bases short and J 8 bases short, with 13 bases between. Germline V gives CDR1 LNHDA, CDR2 SQIVND (reference sequence). In the study's own analysis: Cell counts per sample came from amplifying reference gene primers. The assay was immunoSEQ multiplex PCR, and TCRdb's table has in-frame clones only and misses some. That table furnishes V, J and clone size, whereas the DNA furnished D and trimming. The table includes about 87,000 clones, approximately 86% detected once. Material for sequencing was peripheral blood. The receptor comes from a man in his forties or fifties with acute or convalescent COVID-19. This sequence joins TRBV19 and TRBJ1-4, with D possibly being TRBD1 (5 bases). The CDR3 region has the DNA TGTGCCAGTAGTATTAGGCAGGGAGGCGAAAAACTGTTTTTT. Protein sequence: CASSIRQGGEKLFF.